A selection of T cell receptor beta chains follows, all from one sample in a study of T cell changes during pregnancy in multiple sclerosis. Sequencing used immunoSEQ multiplex PCR; TCRdb keeps in-frame clones, though not all of them. The table lists approximately 71,000 clones, around 90% of them singletons. The specimen comprised peripheral blood, sampled in the second trimester of pregnancy. Receptor source: a female donor with multiple sclerosis, enrolled in a pregnancy study. The CDR3 runs from the conserved cysteine through the conserved F or W. The D gene is left open where the match is weak. Part of the rows lack a size; the others show once, few, many or a class for expanded clones.

>TRBD1|TRBJ1-1|TRBV18|.
TGTGCCAGCTCACCACTTACAGGGGCCACTGAAGCTTTCTTT
CASSPLTGATEAFF
>.|TRBJ1-1|TRBV5-4|.
TGTGCCAGCAGCTTTGATGCGACCCAAACGGGTGAAGCTTTCTTT
CASSFDATQTGEAFF
>TRBD2|TRBJ2-5|TRBV2|.
TGTGCCAGCAGAAGGTTCGGGCGGGGGGGCCAAGAGACCCAGTACTTC
CASRRFGRGGQETQYF
>.|TRBJ1-2|TRBV11-3|.
TGTGCCAGCAGCCCTCGACAGGACTATGGCTACACCTTC
CASSPRQDYGYTF
>TRBD2|TRBJ2-3|TRBV5-4|.
TGTGCCAGCAGCTTACTAGCGGGAGGAGATACGCAGTATTTT
CASSLLAGGDTQYF
>.|TRBJ1-5|TRBV11-2|.
TGTGCCAGCAGCTTAGAAGGGGGAAGCAATCAGCCCCAGCATTTT
CASSLEGGSNQPQHF
>.|TRBJ2-7|TRBV7-9|.
TGTGCCAGCAGCCCTGAGTCTTACGAGCAGTACTTC
CASSPESYEQYF
>.|TRBJ1-1|TRBV30|.
TGTGCCTGGAGTGTACGACGGGAGAACACTGAAGCTTTCTTT
CAWSVRRENTEAFF
>.|TRBJ1-1|TRBV5-1|.
TGCGCCAGCAGCTTGGGGGGGGGCAGGAACACTGAAGCTTTCTTT
CASSLGGGRNTEAFF
>.|TRBJ1-6|TRBV27|.
TGTGCCAGCAGTTTTGGGGAGGGGTATTCACCCCTCCACTTT
CASSFGEGYSPLHF
>TRBD2|TRBJ2-6|TRBV19|.
TGTGCCAGTTTTTCCGGTGAGGGTGGACTAGCGGGATTCGATGGGGCCAACGTCCTGACTTTC
CASFSGEGGLAGFDGANVLTF
>TRBD1|TRBJ1-1|TRBV6-1|.
TGTGCCAGCAGTGAAGTCAGGGGGCCCATGAACACTGAAGCTTTCTTT
CASSEVRGPMNTEAFF
>TRBD1|TRBJ2-7|TRBV27|.
TGTGCCAGCAGTCGGACAGGGGGTACGTACGAGCAGTACTTC
CASSRTGGTYEQYF
>TRBD2|TRBJ2-3|TRBV2|.
TGTGCCAGCAGTGAACCCTGGGGGGGAGATACGCAGTATTTT
CASSEPWGGDTQYF
>TRBD1|TRBJ1-2|TRBV7-2|.
TGTGCCAGCAGCCCCCGACAGGGGATAAACTATGGCTACACCTTC
CASSPRQGINYGYTF
>TRBD2|TRBJ2-3|TRBV4-2|.
TGTGCCAGCAGCCATTCCGGGACTAAAAGCACAGATACGCAGTATTTT
CASSHSGTKSTDTQYF
>.|TRBJ2-4|TRBV5-1|.
TGCGCCAGCAGCTCGAGTTTCGGAAACATTCAGTACTTC
CASSSSFGNIQYF
>.|TRBJ2-3|TRBV7-9|once
TGTGCCAGCAGCATAAGCACAGATACGCAGTATTTT
CASSISTDTQYF